Listed below are T cell receptor beta chains from one sample, sequenced in a study of blood T cell repertoires in COVID-19. Sequencing used immunoSEQ multiplex PCR; TCRdb keeps in-frame clones, though not all of them. The sample consists of roughly 100,000 clones, roughly 90% of them appearing once. The source material was peripheral blood. The receptors derive from a woman over 75 with acute or convalescent COVID-19. Each CDR3 is given with its conserved first and last residue. The D gene is left open where the match is weak. Clone size is stated in some rows and not others, as once, few, many or a class when expanded.

V gene: TRBV6-5
D gene: TRBD1
J gene: TRBJ2-7
clone size: .
CDR3 DNA: TGTGCCAGCAGTCCCGGACAGGGGGCACACTTC
CDR3 protein: CASSPGQGAHF

V gene: TRBV29-1
D gene: .
J gene: TRBJ1-2
clone size: .
CDR3 DNA: TGCAGCGTTCTAACAGGGTCTGGCTACACCTTC
CDR3 protein: CSVLTGSGYTF

V gene: TRBV12-3/TRBV12-4
D gene: .
J gene: TRBJ1-6
clone size: few
CDR3 DNA: TGTGCCAGCAGTTCTCCAGGGAATTCACCCCTCCACTTT
CDR3 protein: CASSSPGNSPLHF

V gene: TRBV4-1
D gene: .
J gene: TRBJ2-7
clone size: .
CDR3 DNA: TGCGCCAGCAGCCAAGATAGGTGGGGAGGAGGCGAGCAGTACTTC
CDR3 protein: CASSQDRWGGGEQYF

V gene: TRBV5-5
D gene: TRBD2
J gene: TRBJ2-2
clone size: .
CDR3 DNA: TGTGCCAGCAGCTCTAAGATCGGGGGGGCCGACGGGGAGCTGTTTTTT
CDR3 protein: CASSSKIGGADGELFF

V gene: TRBV19
D gene: TRBD1
J gene: TRBJ1-1
clone size: .
CDR3 DNA: TGTGCCAGTATTCGGCTACCGGGACAGATGGCTTTCTTT
CDR3 protein: CASIRLPGQMAFF

V gene: TRBV5-1
D gene: TRBD1
J gene: TRBJ1-5
clone size: .
CDR3 DNA: TGCGCCAGCAGCTTACAGGGGGCGAAAGATCAGCCCCAGCATTTT
CDR3 protein: CASSLQGAKDQPQHF

V gene: TRBV18
D gene: TRBD1
J gene: TRBJ2-7
clone size: once
CDR3 DNA: TGTGCCAGCTCCGGGACAGGGGGTCCCTACGAGCAGTACTTC
CDR3 protein: CASSGTGGPYEQYF

V gene: TRBV10-3
D gene: .
J gene: TRBJ1-2
clone size: .
CDR3 DNA: TGTGCCATCAGTGAGGGCAGTTACAACTATGGCTACACCTTC
CDR3 protein: CAISEGSYNYGYTF

V gene: TRBV18
D gene: .
J gene: TRBJ1-1
clone size: .
CDR3 DNA: TGTGCCAGCTCACAAACTACAGGCATCACTGAAGCTTTCTTT
CDR3 protein: CASSQTTGITEAFF

V gene: TRBV3-1/TRBV3-2
D gene: .
J gene: TRBJ1-6
clone size: .
CDR3 DNA: TGTGCCAGCAGCCAAGTCCACAGCAATTCACCCCTCCACTTT
CDR3 protein: CASSQVHSNSPLHF

V gene: TRBV6-5
D gene: TRBD1
J gene: TRBJ1-2
clone size: .
CDR3 DNA: TGTGCCAGCAGTTACTCGGGGACAGCACACTATGGCTACACCTTC
CDR3 protein: CASSYSGTAHYGYTF

V gene: TRBV10-1
D gene: .
J gene: TRBJ1-2
clone size: .
CDR3 DNA: TGCGCCAGCAGTGAGAACGACGGAGTCTACTATGGCTACACCTTC
CDR3 protein: CASSENDGVYYGYTF

V gene: TRBV6-6
D gene: TRBD1
J gene: TRBJ2-2
clone size: .
CDR3 DNA: TGTGCCAGCAGTTACTTACAGGGGGCCGGGGAGCTGTTTTTT
CDR3 protein: CASSYLQGAGELFF

V gene: TRBV19
D gene: TRBD1
J gene: TRBJ1-2
clone size: .
CDR3 DNA: TGTGCCAGTAGACAGGGGGAAGGAACCTATGGCTACACCTTC
CDR3 protein: CASRQGEGTYGYTF

V gene: TRBV18
D gene: TRBD1
J gene: TRBJ2-2
clone size: .
CDR3 DNA: TGTGCCAGCTCACCCGGGACAGGAGGCACCGGGGAGCTGTTTTTT
CDR3 protein: CASSPGTGGTGELFF

V gene: TRBV5-6
D gene: TRBD2
J gene: TRBJ2-3
clone size: .
CDR3 DNA: TGTGCCAGCAGCTTAGGCCTGCTAGCGGCAGATACGCAGTATTTT
CDR3 protein: CASSLGLLAADTQYF

V gene: TRBV6-1
D gene: TRBD1
J gene: TRBJ2-1
clone size: .
CDR3 DNA: TGTGCCAGCAGGGAAGACAGGGGAAACAATGAGCAGTTCTTC
CDR3 protein: CASREDRGNNEQFF

V gene: TRBV5-4
D gene: TRBD2
J gene: TRBJ2-3
clone size: .
CDR3 DNA: TGTGCCAGCAGCCCCCCCCAGCGGGGGGGCCCAGATACGCAGTATTTT
CDR3 protein: CASSPPQRGGPDTQYF

V gene: TRBV9
D gene: TRBD1
J gene: TRBJ1-2
clone size: .
CDR3 DNA: TGTGCCAGGGGGCAAGACAGGGGGCGCGTTGATGGCTACACCTTC
CDR3 protein: CARGQDRGRVDGYTF